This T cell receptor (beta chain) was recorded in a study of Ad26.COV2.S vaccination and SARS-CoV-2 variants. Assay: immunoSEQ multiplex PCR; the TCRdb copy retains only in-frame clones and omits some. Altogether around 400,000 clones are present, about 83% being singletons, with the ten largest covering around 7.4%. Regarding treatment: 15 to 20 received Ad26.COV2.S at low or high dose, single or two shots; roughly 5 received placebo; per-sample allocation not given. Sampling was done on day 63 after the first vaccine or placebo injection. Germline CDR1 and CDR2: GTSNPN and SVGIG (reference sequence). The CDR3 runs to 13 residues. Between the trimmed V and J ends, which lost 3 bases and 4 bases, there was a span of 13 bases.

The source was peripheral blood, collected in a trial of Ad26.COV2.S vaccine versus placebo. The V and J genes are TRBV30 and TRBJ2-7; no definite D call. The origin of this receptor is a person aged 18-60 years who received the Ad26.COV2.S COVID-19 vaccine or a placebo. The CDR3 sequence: CAWRRLRPYEQYF. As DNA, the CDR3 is TGTGCCTGGAGAAGATTGCGGCCTTACGAGCAGTACTTC.